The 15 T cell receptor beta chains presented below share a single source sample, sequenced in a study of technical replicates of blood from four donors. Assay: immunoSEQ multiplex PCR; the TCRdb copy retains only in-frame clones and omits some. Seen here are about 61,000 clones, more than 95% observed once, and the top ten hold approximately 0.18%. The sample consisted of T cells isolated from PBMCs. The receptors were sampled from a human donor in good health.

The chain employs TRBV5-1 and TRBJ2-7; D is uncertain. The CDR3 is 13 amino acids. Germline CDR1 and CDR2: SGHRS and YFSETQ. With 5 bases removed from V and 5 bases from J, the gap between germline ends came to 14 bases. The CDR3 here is CASRIHREDEQYF. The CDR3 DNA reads TGCGCCAGCAGGATACATCGAGAGGACGAGCAGTACTTC.

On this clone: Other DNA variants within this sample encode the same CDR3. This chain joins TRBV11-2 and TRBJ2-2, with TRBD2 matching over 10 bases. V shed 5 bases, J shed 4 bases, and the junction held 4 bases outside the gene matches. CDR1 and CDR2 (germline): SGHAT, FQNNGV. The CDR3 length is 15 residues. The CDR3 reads CASSPGLARTGELFF. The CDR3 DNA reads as TGTGCCAGCAGCCCGGGACTAGCGCGCACCGGGGAGCTGTTTTTT. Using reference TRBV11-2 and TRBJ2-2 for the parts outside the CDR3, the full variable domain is EAGVAQSPRYKIIEKRQSVAFWCNPISGHATLYWYQQILGQGPKLLIQFQNNGVVDDSQLPKDRFSAERLKGVDSTLKIQPAKLEDSAVYLCASSPGLARTGELFFGEGSRLTVL.

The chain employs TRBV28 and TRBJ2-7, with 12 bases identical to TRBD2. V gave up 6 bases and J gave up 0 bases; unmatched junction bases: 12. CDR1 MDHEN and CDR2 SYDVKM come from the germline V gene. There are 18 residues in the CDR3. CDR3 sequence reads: CASSLTSGGLSSSYEQYF. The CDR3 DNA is TGTGCCAGCAGCCTCACTAGCGGGGGGCTCTCAAGCTCCTACGAGCAGTACTTC.

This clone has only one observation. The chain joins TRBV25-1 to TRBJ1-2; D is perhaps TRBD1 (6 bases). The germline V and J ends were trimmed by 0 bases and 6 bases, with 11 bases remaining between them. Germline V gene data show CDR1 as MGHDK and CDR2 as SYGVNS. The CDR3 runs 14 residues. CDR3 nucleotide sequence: TGTGCCAGCAGTGAATATGCAGGGGCAGATGGCTACACCTTC. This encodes CASSEYAGADGYTF.

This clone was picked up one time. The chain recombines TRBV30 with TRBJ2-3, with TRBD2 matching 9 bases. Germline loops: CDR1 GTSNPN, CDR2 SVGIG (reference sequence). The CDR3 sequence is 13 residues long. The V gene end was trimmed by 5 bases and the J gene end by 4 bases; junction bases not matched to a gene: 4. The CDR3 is CAWRGGAPDTQYF. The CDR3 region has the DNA TGTGCCTGGCGCGGGGGGGCCCCAGATACGCAGTATTTT.

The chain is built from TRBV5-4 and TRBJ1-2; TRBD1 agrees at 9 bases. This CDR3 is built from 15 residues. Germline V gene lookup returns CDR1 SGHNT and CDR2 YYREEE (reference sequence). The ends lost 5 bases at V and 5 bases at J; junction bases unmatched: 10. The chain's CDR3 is CASRKPSDRGYGYTF. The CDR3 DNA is TGTGCCAGCAGGAAACCCTCCGACAGGGGGTATGGCTACACCTTC.

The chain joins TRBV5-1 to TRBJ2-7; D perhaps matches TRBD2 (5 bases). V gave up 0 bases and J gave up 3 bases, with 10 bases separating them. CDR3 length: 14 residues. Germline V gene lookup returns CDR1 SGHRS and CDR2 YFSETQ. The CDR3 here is CASSLASRVYEQYF. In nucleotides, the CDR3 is TGCGCCAGCAGCTTGGCCTCGAGGGTCTACGAGCAGTACTTC.

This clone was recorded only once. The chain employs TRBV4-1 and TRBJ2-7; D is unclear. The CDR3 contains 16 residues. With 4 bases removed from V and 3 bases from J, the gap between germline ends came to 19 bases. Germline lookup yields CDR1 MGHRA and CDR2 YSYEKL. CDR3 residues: CASSPSPQQTFYEQYF. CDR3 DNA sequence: TGCGCCAGCAGCCCCTCCCCTCAGCAGACTTTCTACGAGCAGTACTTC.

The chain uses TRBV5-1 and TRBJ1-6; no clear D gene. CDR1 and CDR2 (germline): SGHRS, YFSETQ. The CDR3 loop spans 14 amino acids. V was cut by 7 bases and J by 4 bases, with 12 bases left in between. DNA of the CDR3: TGCGCCAGCGGCATTGAGGGTTATAATTCACCCCTCCACTTT. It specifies CASGIEGYNSPLHF.

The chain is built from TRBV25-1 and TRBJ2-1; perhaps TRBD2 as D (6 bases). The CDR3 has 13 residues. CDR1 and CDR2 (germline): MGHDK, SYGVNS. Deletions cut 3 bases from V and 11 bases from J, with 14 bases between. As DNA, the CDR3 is TGTGCCAGCAGTGACCCCGGGACTTCAAAGCAGTTCTTC. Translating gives CASSDPGTSKQFF.

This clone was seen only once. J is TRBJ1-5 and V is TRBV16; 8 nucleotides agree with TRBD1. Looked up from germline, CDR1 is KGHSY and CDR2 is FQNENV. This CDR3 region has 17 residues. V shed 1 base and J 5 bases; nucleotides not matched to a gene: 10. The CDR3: CASSQYFTGQEDQPQHF. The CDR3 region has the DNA TGTGCCAGCAGCCAATACTTTACGGGACAGGAGGATCAGCCCCAGCATTTT. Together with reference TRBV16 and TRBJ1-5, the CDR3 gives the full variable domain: GEEVAQTPKHLVRGEGQKAKLYCAPIKGHSYVFWYQQVLKNEFKFLISFQNENVFDETGMPKERFSAKCLPNSPCSLEIQATKLEDSAVYFCASSQYFTGQEDQPQHFGDGTRLSIL.

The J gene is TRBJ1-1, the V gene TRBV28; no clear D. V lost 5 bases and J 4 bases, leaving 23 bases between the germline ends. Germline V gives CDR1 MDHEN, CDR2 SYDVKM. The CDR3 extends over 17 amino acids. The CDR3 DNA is TGTGCCAGCAGTCCCGTCTCTACGAAACTGATATCCACTGAAGCTTTCTTT. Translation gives CASSPVSTKLISTEAFF.

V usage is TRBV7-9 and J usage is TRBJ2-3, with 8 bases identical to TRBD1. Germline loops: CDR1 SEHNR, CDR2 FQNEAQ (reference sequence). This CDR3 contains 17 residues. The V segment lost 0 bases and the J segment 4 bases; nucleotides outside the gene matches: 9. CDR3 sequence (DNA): TGTGCCAGCAGCTTAGCGCAAGGGACAGGAGGTGCAGATACGCAGTATTTT. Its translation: CASSLAQGTGGADTQYF.

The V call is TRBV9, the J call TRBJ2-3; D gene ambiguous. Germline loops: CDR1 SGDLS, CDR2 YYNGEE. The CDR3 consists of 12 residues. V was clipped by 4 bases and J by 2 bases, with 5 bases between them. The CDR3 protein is CASSPHTDTQYF. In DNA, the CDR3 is TGTGCCAGCAGCCCCCACACAGATACGCAGTATTTT.

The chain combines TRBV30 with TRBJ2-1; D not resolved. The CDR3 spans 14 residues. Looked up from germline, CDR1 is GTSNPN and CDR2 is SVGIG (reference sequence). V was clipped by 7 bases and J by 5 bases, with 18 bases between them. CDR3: CAYTSWLEHNEQFF. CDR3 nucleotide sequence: TGTGCCTACACTTCGTGGCTAGAACACAATGAGCAGTTCTTC.